This T cell receptor beta chain was recorded in a study of CD8+CD57+ T cells in acquired aplastic anemia. Concerning this clonotype: What it binds is unknown.

The use of genomic DNA as template underpinned the TCR beta VDJ and CDR3 profiling. TCRdb called the reads again in MiXCR, with one record for every CDR3 protein. The sample lists hundreds of thousands of distinct CDR3 sequences, roughly 82% occurring once. Before being chosen for sequencing, patients had shown CD8+CD57+ cell expansion by flow cytometry. Patient blood was sampled before any therapy had been received. Study results and caveats: Patients and healthy controls showed no significant CD8+ Simpson's diversity difference. It was found that under 30 CD8+ CDR3 sequences were shared between patients and controls.

J gave up 4 bases and V 2 bases, and 7 bases lay outside the gene matches. The V gene's germline CDR1 is KGHDR and CDR2 SFDVKD. The CDR3 contains 16 residues. The clonotype originates from a human donor with aplastic anemia. The sample taken for sequencing was sorted CD4+, CD8+, or CD8+CD57+ T cells (not recorded which) from PBMCs. This chain joins TRBV24-1 and TRBJ2-1, with TRBD1 matching 7 bases. CDR3 loop: CATSDSRGSAYNEQFF. The CDR3 nucleotides are TGTGCCACCAGTGATTCCAGGGGGTCTGCTTACAATGAGCAGTTCTTC.